This T cell receptor (beta chain) derives from a study of T cells after yellow fever vaccination. Points from the study as a whole: Repertoires sorted by FACS could include abundant clonotypes that are contaminants from the bulk population. A large majority of primary-vaccination clones showed up again after the booster (approximately 96% CD4, 75% to 90% CD8). It was a weaker secondary response, yet one that peaked faster, at day 5 versus 15.

This clonotype was counted many times. Its antigen remains unknown. The CDR3 is 14 residues long. Per germline, CDR1 MRHNA and CDR2 SNTAGT. With 6 bases clipped from V and 4 bases from J, the junction kept 5 bases outside the gene matches. Production of TCR cDNA was by 5'RACE template switching, which also added a universal primer site and UMIs. TCRdb used MiXCR to reprocess the 5' RACE reads, holding one entry per CDR3 protein. The sample contains some 350,000 distinct CDR3 sequences, 3% to 4.5% of which appear only once. The source material was PBMCs, sampled 5 days after the yellow fever booster vaccination. The chain couples TRBV6-4 to TRBJ2-3; 9 nucleotides align to TRBD2. The clonotype comes from a man aged 18 to 30 who received the YFV17D yellow fever vaccine. DNA of the CDR3: TGTGCCAGCAGCGCTAGCGGGGAGTCAGATACGCAGTATTTT. Its protein is CASSASGESDTQYF.